These 29 T cell receptor beta chains came from one sample sequenced in a study of human T cells and chemical hapten exposure. In TCRdb, the RACE reads were re-called with MiXCR into one record per CDR3 protein. The table shows fewer than 400,000 distinct CDR3 sequences, with around 7% occurring only once. Time point in this sample: patch test 1, 2 weeks after DPC sensitization. Noted treatment: therapeutic diphenylcyclopropenone sensitization with weekly scalp DPC. Sequencing used whole blood, obtained in connection with sensitization to the hapten diphenylcyclopropenone (DPC). The source is a woman between 18 and 30 years old with alopecia areata. Some clones in this sample may be carry-over from other donors' samples.

The rearrangement uses TRBV27 and TRBJ1-5; TRBD1 is a possible D gene (5 bases). V gave up 7 bases and J gave up 0 bases, with 13 bases separating them. The V gene's germline CDR1 is MNHEY and CDR2 SMNVEV (reference sequence). The length of the CDR3 is 15 residues. The CDR3 bases are TGTGCCAGCATTTGGGGACGAACTAGCAATCAGCCCCAGCATTTT. As protein: CASIWGRTSNQPQHF.

The CDR3, as DNA: TGTGCCAGCACCTACTCCTGGGCCTACAATGAGCAGTTCTTC. Amino acid sequence: CASTYSWAYNEQFF. The rearrangement uses TRBV6-4 and TRBJ2-1; unclear D gene. The germline V gene encodes CDR1 MRHNA and CDR2 SNTAGT. V shed 7 bases and J shed 2 bases, with 12 bases lying between them. The CDR3 is 14 residues long.

This clonotype came up many times. The chain combines TRBV6-5 with TRBJ2-3; D is ambiguous. V lost 0 bases and J lost 7, with 11 bases in between. The CDR3 runs 14 residues. From germline, CDR1 is MNHEY and CDR2 SVGAGI. CDR3 nucleotides: TGTGCCAGCAGTTACTCTCAGTTTATACATACGCAGTATTTT. Protein product: CASSYSQFIHTQYF.

The table lists this clonotype with a count of one. The gene calls are TRBV19 and TRBJ1-1; D is ambiguous. CDR1 and CDR2 (germline): LNHDA, SQIVND (reference sequence). The V gene lost 9 bases and the J gene lost 1 base, with 12 bases spanning the gap. The length of the CDR3 is 13 residues. CDR3 loop: CASTPRWNTEAFF. DNA of the CDR3: TGTGCCAGCACTCCGCGATGGAACACTGAAGCTTTCTTT.

This clonotype occurred many times. One end of the junction varies from germline; a read error may be responsible. The CDR3 spells CASSLEERLAGETYEQYF. The CDR3 DNA sequence: TGTGCTAGCAGCTTAGAAGAGAGACTAGCGGGCGAGACCTACGAGCAGTACTTC. This rearrangement joins TRBV7-7 to TRBJ2-7; TRBD2 matches at 10 bases. CDR3 length: 18 residues. Germline V CDR1 and CDR2: SSHAT, FNYEAQ (reference sequence).

This clonotype has a handful of counts. The chain uses TRBV12-3 or TRBV12-4 and TRBJ2-7; 11 bases are shared with TRBD1. V shed 2 bases and J 5 bases; nucleotides not matched to a gene: 5. CDR3 length equals 15 residues. The CDR3 protein is CASSLFGTGGDEQYF. DNA for the CDR3: TGTGCCAGCAGTTTATTCGGGACAGGGGGAGACGAGCAGTACTTC.

The sample holds many counts of this clonotype. The rearrangement uses TRBV9 and TRBJ2-4; the D gene is possibly TRBD1 (6 bases). V lost 1 base and J lost 6, with 11 bases in between. Germline assignment: CDR1 SGDLS and CDR2 YYNGEE. The CDR3 covers 14 residues. The CDR3, as DNA: TGTGCCAGCAGCGTACAGCCACAGGGAAACATTCAGTACTTC. It yields the protein CASSVQPQGNIQYF. The full variable domain, in which reference TRBV9 and TRBJ2-4 provide the parts outside the CDR3, is DSGVTQTPKHLITATGQRVTLRCSPRSGDLSVYWYQQSLDQGLQFLIQYYNGEERAKGNILERFSAQQFPDLHSELNLSSLELGDSALYFCASSVQPQGNIQYFGAGTRLSVL.

This clonotype was detected many times. In DNA form, the CDR3 reads TGTGCCAGCTCACCATCCGAGGGGCTTGCAAGTCCCATGAGCTCCTACAATGAGCAGTTCTTC. Translation gives CASSPSEGLASPMSSYNEQFF. The rearrangement uses TRBV18 and TRBJ2-1; D is possibly TRBD1 or TRBD2 (5 bases each). This CDR3 region has 21 residues. V was trimmed by 2 bases and J by 0 bases, leaving 26 bases between them. Germline CDR1 reads KGHSH; CDR2 reads LQKENI.

There are a few counts of this clonotype. The chain joins TRBV6-2 or TRBV6-3 to TRBJ1-5; D unclear. With 0 bases removed from V and 6 bases from J, the gap between germline ends came to 12 bases. The germline CDR1 and CDR2 sequences are MNHEY and SVGEGT. The CDR3 is 15 amino acids. The CDR3 is CASSYSTREGQPQHF. In nucleotides, the CDR3 is TGTGCCAGCAGTTACTCAACCCGCGAAGGTCAGCCCCAGCATTTT.

This clonotype occurred a few times. The gene calls are TRBV5-1 and TRBJ2-2; D could derive from TRBD1 or TRBD2 (6 bases each). The CDR3 is 16 amino acids. V was trimmed by 3 bases and J by 4 bases, leaving 16 bases between them. The germline gives CDR1 SGHRS, CDR2 YFSETQ. The CDR3 coding sequence is TGCGCCAGCAGCTGGGGGGCCGTATCTCGCACCGGGGAGCTGTTTTTT. Its translation is CASSWGAVSRTGELFF.

The V gene is TRBV3-1, the J gene TRBJ2-2; 8 bases match TRBD1. Germline CDR1 reads LGHDT; CDR2 reads YNNKEL (reference sequence). This CDR3 region has 16 residues. The junction had 9 bases not matched to a gene; V was cut back by 4 bases and J by 5 bases. The CDR3 sequence: CASSPRGRGHTGELFF. The CDR3, as DNA: TGTGCCAGCAGCCCAAGGGGCAGGGGGCATACCGGGGAGCTGTTTTTT.

The chain combines TRBV23-1 with TRBJ2-1, with D perhaps TRBD1 (6 bases). TRBV23-1 is given ORF status, its function remaining uncertain. V lost 1 base to trimming and J lost 7 bases, with 17 bases between them. The CDR3 is 16 amino acids. CDR3 in amino acids: CASSQYGRGRGNEQFF. The CDR3 nucleotides are TGCGCCAGCAGTCAATATGGTAGGGGCAGGGGAAATGAGCAGTTCTTC.

This clonotype was observed at least ten times. V and J are TRBV2 and TRBJ2-3; TRBD1 matches 7 bases. The CDR3 runs to 15 residues. V shed 7 bases and J 3 bases; nucleotides not matched to a gene: 10. Germline CDR1 reads SNHLY; CDR2 reads FYNNEI. CDR3 coding DNA: TGTGCCAGCATCTCCAGGGGACAGTCTACAGATACGCAGTATTTT. The encoded protein is CASISRGQSTDTQYF. Full variable domain (remainder filled in from reference TRBV2 and TRBJ2-3): EPEVTQTPSHQVTQMGQEVILRCVPISNHLYFYWYRQILGQKVEFLVSFYNNEISEKSEIFDDQFSVERPDGSNFTLKIRSTKLEDSAMYFCASISRGQSTDTQYFGPGTRLTVL.

The chain has TRBV24-1 and TRBJ2-6; a weak D match, TRBD1 (6 bases). Germline loops: CDR1 KGHDR, CDR2 SFDVKD. V was clipped by 1 base and J by 7 bases, with 10 bases between them. The CDR3 is 15 residues long. CDR3 coding DNA: TGTGCCACCAGTGATTTCGGCAGGGGAGCCAACGTCCTGACTTTC. Residues: CATSDFGRGANVLTF.

This clonotype was picked up many times. The genes are TRBV5-1 and TRBJ2-7; 7 nucleotides match TRBD1. The V segment lost 3 bases and the J segment 2 bases; nucleotides outside the gene matches: 5. There are 14 residues in the CDR3. CDR1 and CDR2 from the germline V gene are SGHRS and YFSETQ. CDR3: CASSSGQTPYEQYF. The CDR3 bases are TGCGCCAGCAGCTCGGGACAGACCCCCTACGAGCAGTACTTC.

This clonotype turned up a few times. The rearrangement links TRBV4-3 to TRBJ2-6, with D tentatively TRBD1 or TRBD2 (6 bases each). V was pared by 3 bases and J by 0 bases, with 15 bases between. This CDR3 region has 18 residues. Germline CDR1 reads LGHNA; CDR2 reads YSLEER. The DNA of the CDR3 is TGCGCCAGCAGCCAGAAGGGGGGATCGAGCTCTGGGGCCAACGTCCTGACTTTC. Its translation: CASSQKGGSSSGANVLTF.

This clonotype was detected many times. The chain couples TRBV27 to TRBJ1-5, with 10 bases aligning to TRBD1. CDR3 length equals 14 residues. The trim removed 3 bases at V and 9 bases at J, leaving 5 bases unmatched. Germline V gene lookup returns CDR1 MNHEY and CDR2 SMNVEV (reference sequence). CDR3 nucleotide sequence: TGTGCCAGCAGTTTGACAGGGGGCCCCCGGCCCCAGCATTTT. Encoded protein: CASSLTGGPRPQHF.

This sequence joins TRBV27 and TRBJ2-7, with D perhaps TRBD2 (5 bases). Trimming cost V 6 bases and J 0 bases, with 15 bases left between them. The germline V gene has CDR1 MNHEY and CDR2 SMNVEV (reference sequence). The length of the CDR3 is 15 residues. The DNA for the CDR3 is TGTGCCAGCAGCGCGGACTCGGATAGCTCCTACGAGCAGTACTTC. As protein: CASSADSDSSYEQYF.

The CDR3 nucleotides read TGTGCCAGCAGTGAGCCAGGGATACAGCCCCAGCATTTT. Translated, it gives CASSEPGIQPQHF. The gene calls are TRBV6-1 and TRBJ1-5; D is possibly TRBD1 (5 bases). Trimming removed 3 bases at V and 7 bases at J, with 10 bases between. This CDR3 region has 13 residues. CDR1 and CDR2 from the germline V gene are MNHNS and SASEGT.

Comment on this clonotype: Since a much larger clone is just one base distant, this may be a read error. The chain couples TRBV7-2 to TRBJ2-3, with D uncertain. Germline lookup yields CDR1 SGHTA and CDR2 FQGNSA. The length of the CDR3 is 13 residues. The CDR3 loop reads CSSSPMETDTQYF. The CDR3 bases are TGTTCCAGCAGCCCGATGGAAACAGATACGCAGTATTTT.

This clonotype was seen a few times. The chain employs TRBV18 and TRBJ1-5, with unresolved D. CDR1 is KGHSH, CDR2 LQKENI, per germline. The V and J ends lost 1 base and 5 bases respectively, with 15 bases between them. The CDR3 totals 16 residues. CDR3 DNA sequence: TGTGCCAGCTCACCACTGGGGTCAGCACGCGATCAGCCCCAGCATTTT. Translated, it gives CASSPLGSARDQPQHF.

This clonotype was seen more than once but under ten times. The chain has TRBV20-1 and TRBJ2-1, with 9 positions matching TRBD2. The CDR3 extends over 14 amino acids. Germline CDR1 reads DFQATT; CDR2 reads SNEGSKA (reference sequence). V lost 7 bases to trimming and J lost 4 bases; unmatched junction nucleotides: 8. CDR3 DNA sequence: TGCAGTGAAATGGGACTAGCTTCGTACAATGAGCAGTTCTTC. Translating it yields CSEMGLASYNEQFF.

This clonotype was counted a few times. The J gene is TRBJ1-2, the V gene TRBV18; D is ambiguous. Per germline, CDR1 KGHSH and CDR2 LQKENI. Trimming removed 3 bases from V and 5 bases from J, with 16 bases in between. This CDR3 is 15 amino acids long. The DNA of the CDR3 is TGTGCCAGCTCACCGTCGGAGGGATCAGAATATGGCTACACCTTC. Translated: CASSPSEGSEYGYTF.

This clonotype was picked up many times. V usage is TRBV4-2 and J usage is TRBJ2-3; 14 bases map to TRBD2. CDR3 size: 18 residues. Looked up from germline, CDR1 is LGHNA and CDR2 is YNFKEQ. The junction had 13 bases not matched to a gene; V was cut back by 6 bases and J by 5 bases. CDR3 sequence (DNA): TGTGCCAGCAGGCGTAGACTAGCGGGGGGGCCTCTGGAAGATACGCAGTATTTT. It translates to CASRRRLAGGPLEDTQYF.

This clonotype was detected ten times or more. This rearrangement joins TRBV7-9 to TRBJ1-6; maybe TRBD1 (5 bases). Between the trimmed V and J ends, which lost 8 bases and 6 bases, there was a span of 14 bases. The germline V gene has CDR1 SEHNR and CDR2 FQNEAQ (reference sequence). There are 14 residues in the CDR3. CDR3 amino acids: CASDGGKPNSPLHF. In DNA form, the CDR3 reads TGTGCCAGCGATGGGGGGAAACCTAATTCACCCCTCCACTTT.

This clonotype was seen repeatedly, ten times or more. V usage is TRBV27 and J usage is TRBJ1-5, with D perhaps matching TRBD1 (6 bases). V gave up 5 bases and J gave up 0 bases, with 14 bases separating them. The CDR3 sequence is 16 residues long. The germline CDR1 and CDR2 sequences are MNHEY and SMNVEV (reference sequence). The CDR3 DNA reads as TGTGCCAGCAGTCCGCAGACAGGTTATAGCAATCAGCCCCAGCATTTT. It yields the protein CASSPQTGYSNQPQHF.

The table lists this clonotype with many counts. The chain combines TRBV11-2 with TRBJ2-1; TRBD1 agrees at 8 bases. The CDR3 consists of 15 residues. The junction had 13 bases not matched to a gene; V was cut back by 5 bases and J by 10 bases. Germline lookup yields CDR1 SGHAT and CDR2 FQNNGV. The chain's CDR3 is CASSPLTGARLEQFF. The CDR3 region has the DNA TGTGCCAGCAGCCCCCTGACAGGGGCGCGTTTGGAGCAGTTCTTC.

This clonotype was observed a few times. The chain couples TRBV14 to TRBJ1-1; D is perhaps TRBD1 (5 bases). Germline values: CDR1 SGHDN, CDR2 FVKESK. The CDR3 covers 15 residues. V lost 0 bases to trimming and J lost 8 bases, with 16 bases between them. The DNA of the CDR3 is TGTGCCAGCAGCCAAGAGGGGGGACTCCCGTGGGAAGCTTTCTTT. This gives the protein CASSQEGGLPWEAFF.

This chain connects TRBV6-1 to TRBJ2-4; no firm D call. This CDR3 contains 10 residues. The ends were cut back, 10 bases at V and 10 bases at J, with 11 bases in the middle. Germline CDR1 and CDR2: MNHNS and SASEGT. The CDR3 region is CATLMGIQYF. DNA for the CDR3: TGTGCCACCTTAATGGGAATTCAGTACTTC.